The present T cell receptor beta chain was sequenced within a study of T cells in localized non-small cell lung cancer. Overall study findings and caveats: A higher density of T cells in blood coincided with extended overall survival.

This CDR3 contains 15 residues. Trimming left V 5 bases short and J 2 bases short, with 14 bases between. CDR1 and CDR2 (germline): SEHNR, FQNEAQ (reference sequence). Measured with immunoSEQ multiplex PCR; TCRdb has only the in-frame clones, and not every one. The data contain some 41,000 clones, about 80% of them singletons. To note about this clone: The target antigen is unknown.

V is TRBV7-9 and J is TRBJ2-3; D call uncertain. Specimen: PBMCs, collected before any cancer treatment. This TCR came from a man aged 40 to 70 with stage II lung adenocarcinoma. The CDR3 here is CASSKGLPSTDTQYF. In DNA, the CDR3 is TGTGCCAGCAGCAAAGGGTTGCCGTCCACAGATACGCAGTATTTT.